The clone carrying this T cell receptor (beta chain) has just a few counts. The assay was immunoSEQ multiplex PCR, and TCRdb's table has in-frame clones only and misses some. The repertoire holds some 45,000 clones, approximately 85% seen once, with about 2% in the top ten. The sample comes from a study of OX40 agonist ivuxolimab in advanced cancers. Enrollment shut out patients with autoimmune disease history or systemic immunosuppression. The source material was CD4+ or CD8+ T cells sorted from blood, sampled in a trial of the OX40 agonist ivuxolimab. This clonotype originated in an adult with an advanced solid tumor such as melanoma, head and neck, liver or kidney cancer.

CDR3 DNA sequence: TGTGCCAGCAGCTCCCTTGTGCGTCCCAACTATGGCTACACCTTC. Translating it yields CASSSLVRPNYGYTF. The V and J genes are TRBV11-2 and TRBJ1-2; D remains unclear. V dropped 4 bases and J dropped 2 bases, with 14 bases sitting between them. Germline lookup yields CDR1 SGHAT and CDR2 FQNNGV. The CDR3 has 15 residues.